The clone carrying this T cell receptor beta chain was seen ten or more times. Its antigen is unknown. This entry comes from a study of CD8 T cells in ankylosing spondylitis. 5'-RACE, quantitative and with molecular barcodes, yielded the TCR beta libraries. MiXCR, applied by TCRdb to the 5' RACE reads, yields one record per CDR3 protein. The table lists more than 150,000 distinct CDR3 sequences, around a sixth of them singletons. J was trimmed by 5 bases and V by 2 bases; bases with no gene match: 11. Per germline, CDR1 KGHSH and CDR2 LQKENI. The CDR3 sequence is 17 residues long. Study findings and constraints: Relatively scarce in peripheral blood, disease-linked clones were CD8+. Disease-linked clones were reportedly significantly enriched in matched ankylosing spondylitis synovial fluid.

The rearrangement links TRBV18 to TRBJ2-3, with 9 bases that match TRBD2. Sample: blood, either unsorted or a sorted T cell fraction (not recorded which). This TCR derives from a male donor between 10 and 30 years old with ankylosing spondylitis or in good health (not recorded which). CDR3 sequence: CASSPGSLAGPGDTQYF. The CDR3 DNA follows: TGTGCCAGCTCACCAGGAAGCCTAGCGGGACCGGGAGATACGCAGTATTTT.